This T cell receptor beta chain was sequenced for a study of preoperative IRX-2 immunotherapy in early breast cancer. CDR3 size: 13 residues. Trimming took 6 bases from V and 5 from J, leaving 13 bases between them. Germline CDR1 reads SNHLY; CDR2 reads FYNNEI. The sample's treatment: preoperative locoregional IRX-2 cytokine immunotherapy. Patients received preoperative, locoregional IRX-2 cytokine immunotherapy in a phase Ib study. The data were produced by immunoSEQ multiplex PCR, yet TCRdb's version contains in-frame clones alone and is incomplete. The sample yields 35,000 to 55,000 clones, just under 95% seen once.

The receptor was isolated from a human donor with breast cancer. The sample was tumor tissue, taken after IRX-2 immunotherapy. The chain has TRBV2 and TRBJ2-5; D assignment may be TRBD1 or TRBD2 (5 bases each). CDR3 DNA sequence: TGTGCCAGCAGGAGAGGGGTGGGCGAGACCCAGTACTTC. This translates into CASRRGVGETQYF.